This T cell receptor (beta chain) was sequenced in a study of cytomegalovirus exposure and HLA in healthy donors. Whole-study findings and limits: For most subjects, TCR beta sequences were reported to predict HLA-A and HLA-B alleles with accuracy. Previous analysis showed most TCR beta V segments were productive about 87% or about 30% of the time. When a later analysis was performed, an Asian-associated ancestry cluster reportedly had fewer N-insertions than the roughly 640-donor mean.

The PCR used 60 Vbeta and 13 Jbeta primers. TCRdb's copy holds only in-frame clones and misses some; the assay was immunoSEQ multiplex PCR. The sample shows 150,000 to 160,000 clones, roughly 74% of them seen only once. As for this clone: Its antigen is currently unknown.

Looked up from germline, CDR1 is LNHDA and CDR2 is SQIVND (reference sequence). Losses at the gene ends were 3 bases for V and 9 bases for J; bases not matched to a gene: 8. This CDR3 has 14 residues. The V gene is TRBV19, the J gene TRBJ2-1, with TRBD2 matching 7 bases. This clonotype was obtained from a young man in good health and CMV-seronegative. Input material: PBMCs. The CDR3 spells CASSIPPGLSEQFF. DNA for the CDR3: TGTGCCAGTAGTATCCCTCCGGGACTATCTGAGCAGTTCTTC.